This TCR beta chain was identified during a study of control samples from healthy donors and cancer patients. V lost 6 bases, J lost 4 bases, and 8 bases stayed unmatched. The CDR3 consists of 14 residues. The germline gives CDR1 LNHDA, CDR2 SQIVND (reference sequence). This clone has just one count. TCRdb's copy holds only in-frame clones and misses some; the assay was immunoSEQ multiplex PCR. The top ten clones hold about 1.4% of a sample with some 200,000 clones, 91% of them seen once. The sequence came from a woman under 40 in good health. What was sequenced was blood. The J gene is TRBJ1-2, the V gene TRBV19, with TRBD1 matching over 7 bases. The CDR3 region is CASRTTGDGYGYTF. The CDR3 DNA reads TGTGCCAGTAGAACCACAGGGGACGGCTATGGCTACACCTTC.